These 3 T cell receptor beta chains share one sample of origin, sequenced in a study of blood T cell repertoires in COVID-19. Libraries were prepared by immunoSEQ multiplex PCR; TCRdb keeps only in-frame clonotypes and omits some of them. The table lists 220,000 or so clones, 84% of them singletons. The source material was PBMCs or T cells enriched from blood (not recorded which). The receptors originated from a woman aged 35 to 49 who had recovered from COVID-19.

The V call is TRBV11-1, the J call TRBJ1-1; 9 bases map to TRBD1. The germline CDR1 and CDR2 sequences are SGHAT and FQDESV (reference sequence). Losses at the gene ends were 5 bases for V and 6 bases for J; bases not matched to a gene: 10. The CDR3 covers 15 residues. The CDR3 sequence: CASSPIGQGIAEAFF. Written as DNA, the CDR3 is TGTGCCAGCAGCCCAATAGGACAGGGGATCGCTGAAGCTTTCTTT.

V and J are TRBV2 and TRBJ1-4; the match to TRBD1 covers 7 bases. Germline V gives CDR1 SNHLY, CDR2 FYNNEI. Germline trimming cut 5 bases from V and 7 bases from J; bases unmatched to any gene: 7. The CDR3 has 14 amino acids. In nucleotides, the CDR3 is TGTGCCAGCAGTCCTAACAGGGGAGGTGAAAAACTGTTTTTT. It translates to CASSPNRGGEKLFF. Supplemented by reference TRBV2 and TRBJ1-4, the full variable domain reads EPEVTQTPSHQVTQMGQEVILRCVPISNHLYFYWYRQILGQKVEFLVSFYNNEISEKSEIFDDQFSVERPDGSNFTLKIRSTKLEDSAMYFCASSPNRGGEKLFFGSGTQLSVL.

The V gene is TRBV7-7, the J gene TRBJ2-3; TRBD2 agrees at 9 bases. Germline CDR1 reads SSHAT; CDR2 reads FNYEAQ (reference sequence). CDR3 length: 15 residues. The V segment lost 1 base and the J segment 5 bases; nucleotides outside the gene matches: 4. The CDR3 DNA sequence: TGTGCCAGCAGCTTAGGGGCGGGAGGGGAAGATACGCAGTATTTT. It translates to CASSLGAGGEDTQYF.